The subject of this entry is one TCR beta chain. The sample originates from a study of T cell changes during pregnancy in multiple sclerosis. Per the germline V gene, CDR1 is MGHDK and CDR2 is SYGVNS. Trimming stripped 3 bases from V and 7 bases from J, with 12 bases between. CDR3 length: 13 amino acids. Libraries were prepared by immunoSEQ multiplex PCR; TCRdb keeps only in-frame clonotypes and omits some of them. The sample lists roughly 70,000 clones, about 91% occurring once. The sequence came from a female donor with multiple sclerosis, enrolled in a pregnancy study. The sample consisted of peripheral blood, taken in the first trimester of pregnancy. The chain is built from TRBV25-1 and TRBJ2-5; the D is unclear. CDR3 residues: CASSDAAWATQYF. As DNA, the CDR3 is TGTGCCAGCAGTGACGCTGCCTGGGCGACCCAGTACTTC.